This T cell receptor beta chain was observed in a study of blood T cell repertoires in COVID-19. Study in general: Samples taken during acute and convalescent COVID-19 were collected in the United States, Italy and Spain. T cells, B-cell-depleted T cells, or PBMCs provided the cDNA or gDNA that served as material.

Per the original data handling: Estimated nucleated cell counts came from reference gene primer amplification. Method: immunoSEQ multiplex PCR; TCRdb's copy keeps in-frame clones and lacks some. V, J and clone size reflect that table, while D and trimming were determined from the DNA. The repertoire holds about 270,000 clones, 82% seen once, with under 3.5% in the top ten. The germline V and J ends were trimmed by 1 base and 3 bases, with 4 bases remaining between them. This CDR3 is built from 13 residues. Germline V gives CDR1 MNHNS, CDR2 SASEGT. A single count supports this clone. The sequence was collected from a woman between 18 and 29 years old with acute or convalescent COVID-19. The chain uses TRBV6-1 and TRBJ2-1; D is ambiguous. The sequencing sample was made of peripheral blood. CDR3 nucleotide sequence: TGTGCCAGCAGTGAAGTCGGCTACAATGAGCAGTTCTTC. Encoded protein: CASSEVGYNEQFF.